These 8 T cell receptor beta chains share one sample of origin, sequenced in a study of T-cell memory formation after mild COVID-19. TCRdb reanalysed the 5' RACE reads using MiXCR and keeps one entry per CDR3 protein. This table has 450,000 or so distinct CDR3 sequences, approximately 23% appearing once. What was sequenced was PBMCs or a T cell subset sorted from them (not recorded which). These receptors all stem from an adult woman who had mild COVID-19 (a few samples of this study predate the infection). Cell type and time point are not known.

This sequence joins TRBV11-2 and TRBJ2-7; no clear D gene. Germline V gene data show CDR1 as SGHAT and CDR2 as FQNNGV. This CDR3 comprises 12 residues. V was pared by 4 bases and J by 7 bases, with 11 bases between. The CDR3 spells CASSSALEEQYF. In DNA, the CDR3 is TGTGCCAGCAGCTCGGCACTGGAGGAGCAGTACTTC.

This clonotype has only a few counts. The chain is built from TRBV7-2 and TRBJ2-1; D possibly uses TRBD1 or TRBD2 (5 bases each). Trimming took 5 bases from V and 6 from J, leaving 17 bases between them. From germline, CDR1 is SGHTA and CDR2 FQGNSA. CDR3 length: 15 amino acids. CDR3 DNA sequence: TGTGCCAGCAGCCAACCGGGACCCCACGGCAATGAGCAGTTCTTC. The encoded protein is CASSQPGPHGNEQFF.

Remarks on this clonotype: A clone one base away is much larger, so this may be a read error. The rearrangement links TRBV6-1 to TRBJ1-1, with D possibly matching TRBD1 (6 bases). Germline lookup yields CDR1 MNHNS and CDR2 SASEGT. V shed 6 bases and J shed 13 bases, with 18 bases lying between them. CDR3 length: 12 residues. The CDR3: CASRANRDRDFF. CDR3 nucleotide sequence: TGTGCCAGCAGAGCAAACAGGGATCGAGATTTCTTT.

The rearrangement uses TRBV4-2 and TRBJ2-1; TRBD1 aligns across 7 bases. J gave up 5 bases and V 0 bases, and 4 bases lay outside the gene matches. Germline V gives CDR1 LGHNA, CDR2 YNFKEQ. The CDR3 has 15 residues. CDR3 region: CASSQDIGQDNEQFF. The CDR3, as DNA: TGTGCCAGCAGCCAAGACATCGGACAGGACAATGAGCAGTTCTTC.

Here the CDR3 DNA reads TGTGCCACCAGTGATATGAGACAGGGCGAGCAGTACTTC. Encoded protein: CATSDMRQGEQYF. This rearrangement joins TRBV24-1 to TRBJ2-7; 7 bases align to TRBD1. J lost 6 bases, V lost 3 bases, and 4 bases had no gene match. This CDR3 is built from 13 residues. Per germline, CDR1 KGHDR and CDR2 SFDVKD.

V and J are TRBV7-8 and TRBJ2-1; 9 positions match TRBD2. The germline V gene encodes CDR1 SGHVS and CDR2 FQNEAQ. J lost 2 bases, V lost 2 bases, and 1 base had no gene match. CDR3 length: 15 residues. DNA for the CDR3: TGTGCCAGCAGCTTACTAGCGGGAACCTACAATGAGCAGTTCTTC. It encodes CASSLLAGTYNEQFF.

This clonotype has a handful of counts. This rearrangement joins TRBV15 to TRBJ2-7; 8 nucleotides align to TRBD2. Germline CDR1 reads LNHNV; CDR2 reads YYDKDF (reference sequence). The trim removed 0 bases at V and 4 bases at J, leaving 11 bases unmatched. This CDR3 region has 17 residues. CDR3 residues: CATSRDQLGTRVYEQYF. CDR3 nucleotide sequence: TGTGCCACCAGCAGAGATCAGTTGGGGACTAGAGTTTACGAGCAGTACTTC.

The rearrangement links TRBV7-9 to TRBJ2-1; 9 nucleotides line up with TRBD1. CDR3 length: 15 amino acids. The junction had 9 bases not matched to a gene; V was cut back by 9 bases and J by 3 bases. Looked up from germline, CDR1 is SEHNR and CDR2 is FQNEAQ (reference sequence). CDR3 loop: CARQPRDRDYNEQFF. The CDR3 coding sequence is TGTGCCAGGCAACCACGGGACAGGGACTACAATGAGCAGTTCTTC.